Each of the 29 T cell receptor beta chains below was sequenced from the same sample in a study of T-cell reconstitution after alpha-beta-depleted transplantation in children (dated by TCRdb to about 2016). The method was PCR. TCRdb shows the sequencer as Illumina HiSeq 2500. Molecular barcoding was employed in the preparation of TCR libraries, with unique molecular identifiers being used to normalize TCRbeta repertoire quantification. TCRdb redid the processing of the public reads, applying fastp at Q25 and MiXCR, and retained in-frame beta chains. Every distinct CDR3 protein forms one entry, paired with its most common genes and DNA. Present in this sample are over 550,000 distinct CDR3 sequences, about 10% of which were seen just once. Clones ranked in the top ten supply roughly 4% of the sample. The sample was PBMCs from the stem cell graft donor, taken from the stem cell graft. These receptors were collected from a human donor who donated a stem cell graft to a child with acute myeloid leukemia.

This clonotype showed up just a few times. V and J are TRBV7-2 and TRBJ2-7; maybe TRBD1 (6 bases). CDR1 SGHTA and CDR2 FQGNSA come from the germline V gene. This CDR3 comprises 16 residues. Trimming pared 5 bases from V and 5 bases from J, leaving 22 bases between. CDR3 region: CASSPMNRVPLNEQYF. CDR3 coding DNA: TGTGCCAGCAGCCCCATGAACAGGGTACCCCTCAACGAGCAGTACTTC.

The sample holds many counts of this clonotype. The chain joins TRBV4-3 to TRBJ2-5; unclear D gene. Trimming removed 4 bases at V and 2 bases at J, with 14 bases between. The CDR3 is 15 amino acids. CDR1 is LGHNA, CDR2 YSLEER, per germline. CDR3 amino acids: CASSLSDNTQETQYF. The CDR3 nucleotides read TGCGCCAGCAGCCTATCGGATAACACGCAAGAGACCCAGTACTTC.

This clonotype has a count of ten or more. The rearrangement uses TRBV27 and TRBJ2-7; 10 positions match TRBD2. Germline CDR1 is MNHEY and CDR2 is SMNVEV (reference sequence). The CDR3 extends over 14 amino acids. Trimming removed 7 bases from V and 6 bases from J; junction bases left unmatched: 9. The chain's CDR3 is CASKTLAGVGEQYF. The CDR3 DNA follows: TGTGCCAGCAAAACCCTAGCGGGAGTGGGCGAGCAGTACTTC.

This clonotype was seen a handful of times. DNA for the CDR3: TGTGCCAGCAGGTCCCAAGGGACAGGGGGCAACGAGCAGTACTTC. Protein product: CASRSQGTGGNEQYF. The gene calls are TRBV28 and TRBJ2-7; 12 bases line up with TRBD1. The V gene end was trimmed by 6 bases and the J gene end by 5 bases; junction bases not matched to a gene: 8. The CDR3 totals 15 residues. The germline V gene encodes CDR1 MDHEN and CDR2 SYDVKM.

The J gene is TRBJ1-2, the V gene TRBV6-5; D uncertain. In germline, CDR1 is MNHEY, CDR2 SVGAGI. V lost 6 bases and J 4 bases, leaving 18 bases between the germline ends. This CDR3 contains 15 residues. In nucleotides, the CDR3 is TGTGCCAGCAGCTATACGACAAAGAGCCCCTATGGCTACACCTTC. Its translation is CASSYTTKSPYGYTF.

Points on this clonotype: Relative to the germline gene, one junction end is altered; a read error may explain this. This sequence joins TRBV20-1 and TRBJ2-2; D may be TRBD1 (6 bases). This CDR3 region has 15 residues. CDR1 and CDR2 from the germline V gene are DFQATT and SNEGSKA (reference sequence). Here the CDR3 reads CCASPRAGDTGELFF. The CDR3 nucleotides read TGCTGTGCTAGCCCCCGGGCAGGGGACACCGGGGAGCTGTTTTTT.

The rearrangement links TRBV4-2 to TRBJ2-1; 8 bases agree with TRBD2. V shed 4 bases and J 15 bases; nucleotides not matched to a gene: 8. Germline CDR1 and CDR2: LGHNA and YNFKEQ. CDR3 length equals 12 residues. The CDR3 is CASSPGGGSSFF. The CDR3 region has the DNA TGTGCCAGCAGCCCAGGCGGGGGGAGCTCGTTCTTC.

The chain carries TRBV29-1 and TRBJ2-5; D unresolved. V was shortened by 7 bases and J by 3 bases, with 18 bases between the two germline ends. The germline gives CDR1 SQVTM, CDR2 ANQGSEA. There are 14 residues in the CDR3. The CDR3 region is CSAFRTGKEETQYF. The CDR3 DNA follows: TGCAGCGCCTTCCGGACCGGCAAGGAAGAGACCCAGTACTTC. The entire variable domain, with the rest obtained from reference TRBV29-1 and TRBJ2-5, is as follows: SAVISQKPSRDICQRGTSLTIQCQVDSQVTMMFWYRQQPGQSLTLIATANQGSEATYESGFVIDKFPISRPNLTFSTLTVSNMSPEDSSIYLCSAFRTGKEETQYFGPGTRLLVL.

V usage is TRBV9 and J usage is TRBJ2-3, with TRBD2 matching 8 bases. The CDR3 sequence is 16 residues long. The J segment lost 2 bases and the V segment lost 0 bases, leaving 5 bases of the junction unmatched. The germline V gene encodes CDR1 SGDLS and CDR2 YYNGEE. CDR3 sequence reads: CASSVEAGVNTDTQYF. Written as DNA, the CDR3 is TGTGCCAGCAGCGTAGAAGCGGGAGTAAACACAGATACGCAGTATTTT.

The chain uses TRBV6-9 and TRBJ1-5, with D unresolved. With 5 bases removed from V and 2 bases from J, the gap between germline ends came to 16 bases. The CDR3 loop spans 16 amino acids. Germline-derived CDR1 and CDR2 are MNHGY and SVAAGI. The CDR3 nucleotides are TGTGCCAGCAGTCTTGGTGGAATCGACGGCAATCAGCCCCAGCATTTT. Translated: CASSLGGIDGNQPQHF.

This chain uses TRBV20-1 with TRBJ2-7; D possibly matches TRBD1 or TRBD2 (5 bases each). Germline loops: CDR1 DFQATT, CDR2 SNEGSKA (reference sequence). The germline V and J ends were trimmed by 5 bases and 1 base, with 9 bases remaining between them. The CDR3 totals 12 residues. The CDR3 bases are TGCAGTGCTTCGGGGCTATCCTACGAGCAGTACTTC. This translates into CSASGLSYEQYF.

This clonotype was detected a few times. The rearrangement uses TRBV11-1 and TRBJ2-3; D might be TRBD1 or TRBD2, each matching 5 bases. Germline values: CDR1 SGHAT, CDR2 FQDESV (reference sequence). The V end lost 5 bases, the J end lost 0 bases, and 21 bases lay between the germline ends. The CDR3 consists of 18 residues. This CDR3 is CASSLPGPLKTSTDTQYF. CDR3 bases: TGTGCCAGCAGCCTTCCGGGACCCTTAAAGACTAGCACAGATACGCAGTATTTT.

The CDR3 sequence: CSAVGGGSDTQYF. The DNA of the CDR3 is TGCAGTGCCGTAGGGGGAGGGTCAGATACGCAGTATTTT. The chain has TRBV20-1 and TRBJ2-3; weak D call: TRBD2 (7 bases). V lost 6 bases and J lost 4, with 14 bases in between. The CDR3 runs 13 residues. Germline V gene data show CDR1 as DFQATT and CDR2 as SNEGSKA (reference sequence).

This clonotype was counted many times. The rearrangement joins TRBV7-9 to TRBJ2-1, with D unclear. The CDR3 has 14 amino acids. Germline lookup yields CDR1 SEHNR and CDR2 FQNEAQ (reference sequence). V lost 0 bases and J lost 5, with 8 bases in between. In nucleotides, the CDR3 is TGTGCCAGCAGCTTAGCAGGGTCCCACAATGAGCAGTTCTTC. Protein: CASSLAGSHNEQFF.

In this sample, this clonotype turned up a few times. This CDR3 reads CSAPPPGTNTGELFF. For the CDR3, the DNA is TGCAGTGCCCCCCCCCCCGGGACGAACACCGGGGAGCTGTTTTTT. This chain joins TRBV20-1 and TRBJ2-2; weak D call: TRBD2 (5 bases). The germline V gene encodes CDR1 DFQATT and CDR2 SNEGSKA (reference sequence). V lost 6 bases and J lost 0, with 14 bases in between. The length of the CDR3 is 15 residues.

A remark on this clonotype: One end of the junction varies from germline; a read error may be responsible. V is TRBV7-6 and J is TRBJ2-1, with 13 bases fitting TRBD2. Germline CDR1 reads SGHVS; CDR2 reads FNYEAQ. The CDR3 consists of 13 residues. CDR3 bases: TGTGCCAGCAGCTTAGCCCCGGGACTAGCGGGACTCTTC. Its protein product is CASSLAPGLAGLF.

In this sample, this clonotype turned up a few times. The rearrangement uses TRBV13 and TRBJ2-5, with TRBD2 matching over 8 bases. J gave up 1 base and V 5 bases, and 6 bases lay outside the gene matches. This CDR3 is 15 amino acids long. In germline, CDR1 is PRHDT, CDR2 FYEKMQ (reference sequence). The CDR3 coding sequence is TGTGCCAGCAGCCGAAGCGGGAGACCCCAAGAGACCCAGTACTTC. Its translation is CASSRSGRPQETQYF. Based on the CDR3 plus reference TRBV13 and TRBJ2-5, the full variable domain is AAGVIQSPRHLIKEKRETATLKCYPIPRHDTVYWYQQGPGQDPQFLISFYEKMQSDKGSIPDRFSAQQFSDYHSELNMSSLELGDSALYFCASSRSGRPQETQYFGPGTRLLVL.

The chain couples TRBV7-2 to TRBJ1-2, with unresolved D. Germline V gene data show CDR1 as SGHTA and CDR2 as FQGNSA. Between the trimmed V and J ends, which lost 2 bases and 1 base, there was a span of 14 bases. The CDR3 spans 16 residues. The CDR3 is CASSLTGLQSNYGYTF. The CDR3 bases are TGTGCCAGCAGCTTAACGGGTTTACAGAGTAACTATGGCTACACCTTC.

This clonotype was counted between two and nine times. The gene calls are TRBV29-1 and TRBJ2-1, with D perhaps TRBD2 (6 bases). V lost 6 bases and J lost 5, with 17 bases in between. This CDR3 has 14 residues. CDR1 and CDR2 from the germline V gene are SQVTM and ANQGSEA. CDR3 bases: TGCAGCGTCGACGGAATAGCGGCAAACAATGAGCAGTTCTTC. Its protein product is CSVDGIAANNEQFF.

This clonotype was found a few times. This chain links TRBV20-1 with TRBJ2-7, with 8 positions matching TRBD1. The CDR3 has 13 residues. The germline V gene encodes CDR1 DFQATT and CDR2 SNEGSKA (reference sequence). V was clipped by 5 bases and J by 3 bases; unmatched bases: 6. In nucleotides, the CDR3 is TGCAGTGCTTTGGACAGGGCGGTCTACGAGCAGTACTTC. It specifies CSALDRAVYEQYF.

This chain uses TRBV20-1 with TRBJ1-4, with TRBD1 matching 7 bases. This CDR3 has 20 residues. V trimming: 2 bases; J trimming: 2 bases; junction bases outside the gene matches: 20. Per germline, CDR1 DFQATT and CDR2 SNEGSKA (reference sequence). Written as DNA, the CDR3 is TGCAGTGCTAGACGCGGTATTCAGGGGGGCGCTTCCCGGACTAATGAAAAACTGTTTTTT. It yields the protein CSARRGIQGGASRTNEKLFF.

This clonotype has only a few counts. This chain links TRBV15 with TRBJ2-5; TRBD1 agrees at 8 bases. The length of the CDR3 is 15 residues. CDR1 LNHNV and CDR2 YYDKDF come from the germline V gene (reference sequence). Trimming cost V 2 bases and J 4 bases; bases outside gene matches: 6. DNA for the CDR3: TGTGCCACCAGCAGACAGGACAGGGTTGGAGAGACCCAGTACTTC. Its protein product is CATSRQDRVGETQYF. The entire variable domain, with the rest obtained from reference TRBV15 and TRBJ2-5, is as follows: DAMVIQNPRYQVTQFGKPVTLSCSQTLNHNVMYWYQQKSSQAPKLLFHYYDKDFNNEADTPDNFQSRRPNTSFCFLDIRSPGLGDTAMYLCATSRQDRVGETQYFGPGTRLLVL.

V usage is TRBV11-2 and J usage is TRBJ2-1; D call uncertain. The germline V gene encodes CDR1 SGHAT and CDR2 FQNNGV. The CDR3 is 18 residues long. The V and J ends lost 1 base and 0 bases respectively, with 16 bases between them. CDR3 bases: TGTGCCAGCAGCTTAGGTCCGTCTGGTCCGGGCTCCTACAATGAGCAGTTCTTC. Its protein product is CASSLGPSGPGSYNEQFF.

This clonotype was recorded many times. V usage is TRBV7-9 and J usage is TRBJ2-1; D gene ambiguous. The CDR3 totals 11 residues. V lost 7 bases and J 10 bases, leaving 11 bases between the germline ends. Germline V gene sequence: CDR1 SEHNR, CDR2 FQNEAQ (reference sequence). CDR3 DNA: TGTGCCAGCACCACTGCATGGGAGCAGTTCTTC. It encodes CASTTAWEQFF.

This clonotype was seen repeatedly, ten times or more. The gene calls are TRBV7-8 and TRBJ1-1; D may be TRBD1 (5 bases). The CDR3 has 13 amino acids. CDR1 SGHVS and CDR2 FQNEAQ come from the germline V gene. Trimming removed 5 bases at V and 4 bases at J, with 11 bases between. CDR3 nucleotides: TGTGCCAGCAGCGACGCAGGGACCACTGAAGCTTTCTTT. Its translation: CASSDAGTTEAFF.

The chain joins TRBV11-3 to TRBJ2-3; the match to TRBD2 covers 16 bases. The CDR3 has 20 amino acids. V was pared by 2 bases and J by 4 bases, with 12 bases of the junction left unmatched. Germline values: CDR1 SGHNT, CDR2 YENEEA. In DNA, the CDR3 is TGTGCCAGCAGCTTACTTTTGAAAGGGACTAGCGGGAGGGGACCAGATACGCAGTATTTT. Protein sequence: CASSLLLKGTSGRGPDTQYF.

The sample holds a few counts of this clonotype. The CDR3 region is CASSYIGQKNTEAFF. The CDR3 coding sequence is TGTGCCAGCAGTTACATCGGACAGAAGAACACTGAAGCTTTCTTT. The chain links TRBV6-2 or TRBV6-3 to TRBJ1-1, with D perhaps TRBD1 (6 bases). Trimming took 2 bases from V and 1 from J, leaving 11 bases between them. Germline V lookup: CDR1 MNHEY, CDR2 SVGEGT. The CDR3 length is 15 residues.

About this clonotype itself: A read error may explain this, as a much larger clone is one base away. This likely comes from a read error, as the CDR3 has no conserved phenylalanine or tryptophan at its end. The chain joins TRBV15 to TRBJ1-4; 7 bases agree with TRBD1. This CDR3 comprises 16 residues. With V trimmed by 8 bases and J by 0 bases, 9 bases remained unmatched. CDR1 and CDR2 from the germline V gene are LNHNV and YYDKDF (reference sequence). CDR3 amino acids: CATERDRTATNEKLFL. In DNA, the CDR3 is TGTGCCACCGAGAGGGACAGAACTGCAACTAATGAAAAACTGTTTCTT.

This clonotype appeared a few times. A much larger clone is a single base away; this may be a read error. The chain combines TRBV4-3 with TRBJ1-5; the D gene is possibly TRBD1 (5 bases). The CDR3 sequence is 15 residues long. Per germline, CDR1 LGHNA and CDR2 YSLEER. The V end was cut by 0 bases, the J end by 3 bases, with 9 bases between. DNA for the CDR3: TGCGCCAGCAGCCAAGATCGGGGGACCAATCAGCCCCAGCATTTT. This gives the protein CASSQDRGTNQPQHF.